The clone carrying this TCR beta chain is a singleton in its sample. Its antigen remains unknown. This specimen belongs to a study of CD8+ T cells in alopecia areata. Looking at the study overall: Administration of oral tofacitinib to treated patients was at 5 to 10 mg twice daily. General study findings and limits: In lesional scalp, particularly from alopecia totalis/universalis, clonality was higher than in normal scalp.

Germline V gene data show CDR1 as SGHRS and CDR2 as YFSETQ. The CDR3 loop spans 14 amino acids. The V gene lost 4 bases and the J gene lost 2 bases, with 13 bases spanning the gap. Reverse transcription of extracted RNA yielded cDNA, which provided the sequencing template. Clones were sequenced by immunoSEQ multiplex PCR, and TCRdb holds only the in-frame ones, with some missing. The table lists about 130,000 clones, roughly 50% of them singletons. The source was CD8+ T cells sorted from blood, collected at week 0. The chain has TRBV5-1 and TRBJ2-7, with D possibly TRBD2 on 5 matching bases. This TCR came from a human donor with alopecia areata. The CDR3 loop is CASSPSGFTYEQYF. In DNA form, the CDR3 reads TGCGCCAGCAGCCCCTCGGGGTTTACCTACGAGCAGTACTTC.